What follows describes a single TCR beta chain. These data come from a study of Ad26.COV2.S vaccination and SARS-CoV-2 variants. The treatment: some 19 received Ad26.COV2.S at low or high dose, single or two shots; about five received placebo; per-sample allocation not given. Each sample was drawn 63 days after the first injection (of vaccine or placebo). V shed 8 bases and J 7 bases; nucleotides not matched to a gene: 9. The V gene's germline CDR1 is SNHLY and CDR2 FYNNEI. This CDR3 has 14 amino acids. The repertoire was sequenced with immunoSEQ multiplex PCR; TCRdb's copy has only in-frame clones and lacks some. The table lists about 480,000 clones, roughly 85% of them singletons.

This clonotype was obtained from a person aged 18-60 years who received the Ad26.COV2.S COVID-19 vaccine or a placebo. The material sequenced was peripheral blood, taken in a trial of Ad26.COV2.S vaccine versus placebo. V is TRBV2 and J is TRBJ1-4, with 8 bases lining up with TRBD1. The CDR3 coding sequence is TGTGCCAGCGGACGGACAGGGACGGGTGAAAAACTGTTTTTT. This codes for CASGRTGTGEKLFF.